Each of the 2 T cell receptor beta chains below was sequenced from the same sample in a study of T cell changes during pregnancy in multiple sclerosis. Produced via immunoSEQ multiplex PCR; TCRdb's table is partial and in-frame only. The sample consists of roughly 40,000 clones, roughly nine tenths of them appearing once. The starting material was peripheral blood, obtained before pregnancy. These receptors were collected from a female donor with multiple sclerosis, enrolled in a pregnancy study.

The chain has TRBV29-1 and TRBJ1-1; D perhaps matches TRBD1 (5 bases). The CDR3 is 12 residues long. The V end was cut by 0 bases, the J end by 5 bases, with 7 bases between. Germline V CDR1 and CDR2: SQVTM, ANQGSEA. CDR3 residues: CSVEEAGTEAFF. The CDR3 nucleotides are TGCAGCGTTGAAGAAGCAGGGACTGAAGCTTTCTTT.

The CDR3 loop reads CASSAGGYNEQFF. CDR3 sequence (DNA): TGTGCCAGCAGTGCCGGGGGCTACAATGAGCAGTTCTTC. The rearrangement uses TRBV2 and TRBJ2-1, with D perhaps matching TRBD2 (6 bases). The CDR3 contains 13 residues. The V gene's germline CDR1 is SNHLY and CDR2 FYNNEI. V dropped 4 bases and J dropped 3 bases, with 7 bases sitting between them.